The 27 T cell receptor beta chains listed next were all sequenced from one sample in a study of blood T cell repertoires in COVID-19. This table comes from immunoSEQ multiplex PCR, and its TCRdb copy is limited to in-frame clones, with some not included. The sample yields about 120,000 clones, 70% to 75% seen once. Sequences were obtained from peripheral blood. The receptor source for this set is a man aged 55 to 70 with acute or convalescent COVID-19.

This chain links TRBV18 with TRBJ2-2, with D hard to call. From germline, CDR1 is KGHSH and CDR2 LQKENI. The CDR3 runs to 13 residues. The V end lost 3 bases, the J end lost 1 base, and 3 bases lay between the germline ends. The CDR3 region has the DNA TGTGCCAGCTCACCCCAGAACACCGGGGAGCTGTTTTTT. This sequence encodes CASSPQNTGELFF.

This clone appeared a single time. This chain links TRBV9 with TRBJ1-2; 9 bases are shared with TRBD1. Trimming at V came to 3 bases and at J to 2 bases, leaving 5 bases not matched to a gene. Germline CDR1 reads SGDLS; CDR2 reads YYNGEE. The CDR3 sequence is 15 residues long. The CDR3 spells CASSAWTGANYGYTF. CDR3 in DNA: TGTGCCAGCAGCGCGTGGACAGGGGCGAACTATGGCTACACCTTC. The whole variable domain, filled in from reference TRBV9 and TRBJ1-2, reads DSGVTQTPKHLITATGQRVTLRCSPRSGDLSVYWYQQSLDQGLQFLIQYYNGEERAKGNILERFSAQQFPDLHSELNLSSLELGDSALYFCASSAWTGANYGYTFGSGTRLTVV.

This rearrangement joins TRBV5-1 to TRBJ2-7; 10 positions agree with TRBD2. The V and J ends lost 4 bases and 4 bases, in that order; junction bases with no gene match: 5. The CDR3 covers 14 residues. Germline CDR1 is SGHRS and CDR2 is YFSETQ. The DNA for the CDR3 is TGCGCCAGCAGCAGTACTAGCGGGGCGTACGAGCAGTACTTC. Residues: CASSSTSGAYEQYF.

This rearrangement joins TRBV3-1 (or the pseudogene TRBV3-2) to TRBJ2-1; 7 bases fit TRBD2. The germline V gene has CDR1 LGHDT and CDR2 YNNKEL (reference sequence). The CDR3 runs 15 residues. V shed 4 bases, J shed 0 bases, and the junction held 3 bases outside the gene matches. This CDR3 is CASSPWTSSYNEQFF. The CDR3 nucleotides are TGTGCCAGCAGCCCTTGGACTAGCTCCTACAATGAGCAGTTCTTC.

This sequence joins TRBV19 and TRBJ1-5, with 8 bases matching TRBD1. The CDR3 has 19 amino acids. The V and J ends lost 6 bases and 0 bases, in that order; junction bases with no gene match: 16. The germline V gene encodes CDR1 LNHDA and CDR2 SQIVND (reference sequence). The CDR3 sequence is CASSTPSGDRRNSNQPQHF. The DNA for the CDR3 is TGTGCCAGTAGCACTCCAAGCGGGGACAGGAGAAATAGCAATCAGCCCCAGCATTTT.

This chain uses TRBV25-1 with TRBJ2-3; 7 nucleotides match TRBD1. Trimming cost V 6 bases and J 5 bases; bases outside gene matches: 14. The CDR3 contains 16 residues. Germline-derived CDR1 and CDR2 are MGHDK and SYGVNS. CDR3: CASSLGGRGTLDTQYF. CDR3 DNA: TGTGCCAGCAGCCTAGGGGGCAGGGGCACCTTAGATACGCAGTATTTT.

The rearrangement uses TRBV5-1 and TRBJ1-3, with D tentatively TRBD1 (5 bases). Germline V gene sequence: CDR1 SGHRS, CDR2 YFSETQ. This CDR3 is built from 14 residues. Trimming removed 0 bases at V and 8 bases at J, with 12 bases between. CDR3 sequence (DNA): TGCGCCAGCAGCTTGGCAGGGAACGGAGACACCATATATTTT. This gives the protein CASSLAGNGDTIYF. Combining the CDR3 with reference TRBV5-1 and TRBJ1-3 gives the whole variable domain KAGVTQTPRYLIKTRGQQVTLSCSPISGHRSVSWYQQTPGQGLQFLFEYFSETQRNKGNFPGRFSGRQFSNSRSEMNVSTLELGDSALYLCASSLAGNGDTIYFGEGSWLTVV.

This sequence joins TRBV27 and TRBJ1-2; D is ambiguous. Per the germline V gene, CDR1 is MNHEY and CDR2 is SMNVEV (reference sequence). The V end was cut by 5 bases, the J end by 3 bases, with 10 bases between. There are 13 residues in the CDR3. The CDR3 DNA sequence: TGTGCCAGCAGTCCACAAACGCACTATGGCTACACCTTC. Translated: CASSPQTHYGYTF.

This chain links TRBV2 with TRBJ1-1; D is ambiguous. This CDR3 comprises 13 residues. V gave up 2 bases and J gave up 0 bases, with 4 bases separating them. Per germline, CDR1 SNHLY and CDR2 FYNNEI. CDR3 sequence reads: CASSERLNTEAFF. The DNA for the CDR3 is TGTGCCAGCAGTGAACGTCTGAACACTGAAGCTTTCTTT. Variable domain in full (rest from reference TRBV2 and TRBJ1-1): EPEVTQTPSHQVTQMGQEVILRCVPISNHLYFYWYRQILGQKVEFLVSFYNNEISEKSEIFDDQFSVERPDGSNFTLKIRSTKLEDSAMYFCASSERLNTEAFFGQGTRLTVV.

The chain employs TRBV5-5 and TRBJ2-7; 10 nucleotides agree with TRBD2. The V and J ends lost 3 bases and 6 bases, in that order; junction bases with no gene match: 9. The CDR3 sequence is 15 residues long. The germline V gene encodes CDR1 SGHKS and CDR2 YYEKEE (reference sequence). The CDR3 region has the DNA TGTGCCAGCAGCTCTTCTCTAGCGGGGGTGATCGAGCAGTACTTC. This gives the protein CASSSSLAGVIEQYF.

The rearrangement links TRBV2 to TRBJ2-7; 9 nucleotides align to TRBD1. Germline values: CDR1 SNHLY, CDR2 FYNNEI. CDR3 length: 12 amino acids. V lost 7 bases, J lost 4 bases, and 2 bases stayed unmatched. The CDR3 loop reads CASTGTGYEQYF. The DNA for the CDR3 is TGTGCCAGCACCGGGACAGGGTACGAGCAGTACTTC.

This clone has more than one count but fewer than ten. This chain links TRBV7-2 with TRBJ1-5; possible D gene TRBD1, 6 bases. The CDR3 has 14 amino acids. Trimming pared 7 bases from V and 3 bases from J, leaving 13 bases between. CDR1 is SGHTA and CDR2 is FQGNSA in the germline V gene. The CDR3 protein is CASKAGGPNQPQHF. In DNA, the CDR3 is TGTGCCAGCAAGGCGGGGGGGCCCAATCAGCCCCAGCATTTT. Variable domain in full (rest from reference TRBV7-2 and TRBJ1-5): GAGVSQSPSNKVTEKGKDVELRCDPISGHTALYWYRQSLGQGLEFLIYFQGNSAPDKSGLPSDRFSAERTGGSVSTLTIQRTQQEDSAVYLCASKAGGPNQPQHFGDGTRLSIL.

The J gene is TRBJ2-1, the V gene TRBV24-1; 8 nucleotides line up with TRBD2. Trimming removed 3 bases from V and 10 bases from J; junction bases left unmatched: 7. This CDR3 region has 14 residues. The germline CDR1 and CDR2 sequences are KGHDR and SFDVKD. CDR3 sequence reads: CATSDSGGPGEQFF. For the CDR3, the DNA is TGTGCCACCAGTGATAGCGGGGGTCCCGGAGAGCAGTTCTTC.

This clone has more than one count but fewer than ten. CDR3 loop: CASSSPLRGGTEAFF. In DNA form, the CDR3 reads TGTGCCAGTAGTTCTCCCCTCCGGGGGGGGACTGAAGCTTTCTTT. This chain joins TRBV19 and TRBJ1-1; possible D gene TRBD1, 5 bases. Germline assignment: CDR1 LNHDA and CDR2 SQIVND (reference sequence). V was cut by 5 bases and J by 5 bases, with 18 bases left in between. The CDR3 extends over 15 amino acids.

This clone showed up just once. The chain employs TRBV7-3 and TRBJ1-2; D might be TRBD1 (6 bases). Germline CDR1 is SGHTA and CDR2 is FQGTGA. This CDR3 region has 14 residues. Trimming took off 4 bases at V and 8 bases at J, with 17 bases between the two ends. The CDR3 region has the DNA TGTGCCAGCAGCTCCCCGGGGGGGGGCGCAGGCTACACCTTC. It yields the protein CASSSPGGGAGYTF.

The V call is TRBV30, the J call TRBJ2-1; possibly TRBD2 for D (6 bases). Between the trimmed V and J ends, which lost 4 bases and 5 bases, there was a span of 12 bases. This CDR3 region has 13 residues. Germline lookup yields CDR1 GTSNPN and CDR2 SVGIG (reference sequence). CDR3 DNA: TGTGCCTGGAACTCGGACTACCACAATGAGCAGTTCTTC. It translates to CAWNSDYHNEQFF.

About this clone: Other DNA sequences in the sample encode the same CDR3. The chain has TRBV5-1 and TRBJ1-1; D is possibly TRBD1 (5 bases). The germline CDR1 and CDR2 sequences are SGHRS and YFSETQ. There are 13 residues in the CDR3. Trimming pared 1 base from V and 5 bases from J, leaving 9 bases between. Here the CDR3 reads CASSLTGGTEAFF. The DNA of the CDR3 is TGCGCCAGCAGCTTGACGGGGGGAACTGAAGCTTTCTTT. Full variable domain (rest looked up from reference TRBV5-1 and TRBJ1-1): KAGVTQTPRYLIKTRGQQVTLSCSPISGHRSVSWYQQTPGQGLQFLFEYFSETQRNKGNFPGRFSGRQFSNSRSEMNVSTLELGDSALYLCASSLTGGTEAFFGQGTRLTVV.

This chain joins TRBV11-2 and TRBJ2-7, with D unresolved. V lost 5 bases, J lost 1 base, and 12 bases lay in between. This CDR3 has 14 amino acids. Germline assignment: CDR1 SGHAT and CDR2 FQNNGV. The CDR3 reads CASSPARLSYEQYF. CDR3 nucleotides: TGTGCCAGCAGCCCCGCCAGGCTATCCTACGAGCAGTACTTC.

J is TRBJ2-7 and V is TRBV2; 8 bases map to TRBD1. Germline V gene sequence: CDR1 SNHLY, CDR2 FYNNEI. The junction had 6 bases not matched to a gene; V was cut back by 5 bases and J by 3 bases. This CDR3 comprises 14 residues. The CDR3 DNA reads TGTGCCAGCAGTCCGGACAGGGCGGGCTACGAGCAGTACTTC. This translates into CASSPDRAGYEQYF. The variable domain in full, completed from reference TRBV2 and TRBJ2-7, reads EPEVTQTPSHQVTQMGQEVILRCVPISNHLYFYWYRQILGQKVEFLVSFYNNEISEKSEIFDDQFSVERPDGSNFTLKIRSTKLEDSAMYFCASSPDRAGYEQYFGPGTRLTVT.

V gene TRBV19 combines with J gene TRBJ1-5, with D tentatively TRBD1 (6 bases). Per germline, CDR1 LNHDA and CDR2 SQIVND (reference sequence). V dropped 1 base and J dropped 1 base, with 14 bases sitting between them. CDR3 size: 17 residues. The CDR3 coding sequence is TGTGCCAGTAGTATAGGGGGCAGGGGAAGGAGCAATCAGCCCCAGCATTTT. It is translated as CASSIGGRGRSNQPQHF.

This chain uses TRBV4-1 with TRBJ1-2, with D possibly TRBD1 on 6 matching bases. CDR3 length: 15 residues. CDR1 is MGHRA, CDR2 YSYEKL, per germline. V dropped 1 base and J dropped 4 bases, with 13 bases sitting between them. This CDR3 reads CASSQGTEVFYGYTF. The CDR3 nucleotides read TGCGCCAGCAGCCAAGGGACAGAAGTCTTCTATGGCTACACCTTC.

The J gene is TRBJ2-3, the V gene TRBV2; 7 bases fit TRBD1. J lost 2 bases, V lost 4 bases, and 6 bases had no gene match. The germline V gene has CDR1 SNHLY and CDR2 FYNNEI. The CDR3 extends over 15 amino acids. CDR3 loop: CASSGDSQVTDTQYF. DNA of the CDR3: TGTGCCAGCAGTGGGGACAGCCAAGTCACAGATACGCAGTATTTT.

The V call is TRBV10-1, the J call TRBJ2-1, with TRBD2 identical over 8 bases. CDR1 is WNHNN, CDR2 SYGVQD, per germline (reference sequence). With 0 bases clipped from V and 4 bases from J, the junction kept 2 bases outside the gene matches. The length of the CDR3 is 15 residues. The CDR3 DNA is TGCGCCAGCAGTGAGTCCAGCGGGGGATACAATGAGCAGTTCTTC. As protein: CASSESSGGYNEQFF.

The sample holds one count of this clone. This chain links TRBV24-1 with TRBJ2-4; a possible D gene is TRBD2 (6 bases). Germline V gene data show CDR1 as KGHDR and CDR2 as SFDVKD. The CDR3 has 16 residues. The V end lost 2 bases, the J end lost 3 bases, and 13 bases lay between the germline ends. CDR3 nucleotides: TGTGCCACCAGTGATTCCCGGGGGTATGGCAAAAACATTCAGTACTTC. Its protein product is CATSDSRGYGKNIQYF.

The chain uses TRBV5-1 and TRBJ1-1; D remains ambiguous. Germline-derived CDR1 and CDR2 are SGHRS and YFSETQ. V shed 5 bases and J shed 1 base, with 15 bases lying between them. This CDR3 region has 15 residues. CDR3 in amino acids: CASRRPEPGNTEAFF. CDR3 DNA: TGCGCCAGCAGACGACCCGAGCCAGGGAACACTGAAGCTTTCTTT.

CDR3 sequence reads: CASGGTAGNYGYTF. The CDR3 bases are TGTGCTAGTGGGGGTACAGCTGGTAACTATGGCTACACCTTC. The gene calls are TRBV12-5 and TRBJ1-2; D not certain. This CDR3 is built from 14 residues. Deletions cut 6 bases from V and 1 base from J, with 12 bases between. Germline loops: CDR1 LGHNT, CDR2 FRNRAP.

The gene calls are TRBV9 and TRBJ2-1, with 7 positions matching TRBD2. V lost 4 bases to trimming and J lost 9 bases; unmatched junction nucleotides: 10. Germline loops: CDR1 SGDLS, CDR2 YYNGEE. The CDR3 totals 14 residues. DNA for the CDR3: TGTGCCAGCAGCCCCGGACTAGTGAAGAGTGAGCAGTTCTTC. Protein: CASSPGLVKSEQFF.